Shown below are 17 T cell receptor beta chains from a single sample sequenced in a study of monozygotic twins with inflammatory bowel disease. Reprocessing the 5' RACE reads, TCRdb reports a single entry for every CDR3 protein and omits DNA. The record lists 110,000 to 150,000 distinct CDR3 sequences, of which the ten most abundant hold 0.95% to 1.5%. The sequenced material came from blood. Every receptor here comes from a human donor with ulcerative colitis or Crohn's disease, or a healthy co-twin of an affected twin (not recorded which).

This chain connects TRBV4-3 to TRBJ2-7; TCRdb names TRBD2, which stays unverified in the absence of DNA. CDR1 is LGHNA and CDR2 is YSLEER in the germline V gene. The CDR3 is 15 amino acids. CDR3 protein: CASSQTGTSVYEQYF.

The V gene is TRBV30, the J gene TRBJ1-1; TCRdb selects TRBD1, and the lack of DNA leaves this call unchecked. The CDR3 has 13 amino acids. Germline-derived CDR1 and CDR2 are GTSNPN and SVGIG (reference sequence). The CDR3 protein is CAWTLPPGFEAFF. Complete variable domain (other parts from reference TRBV30 and TRBJ1-1): SQTIHQWPATLVQPVGSPLSLECTVEGTSNPNLYWYRQAAGRGLQLLFYSVGIGQISSEVPQNLSASRPQDRQFILSSKKLLLSDSGFYLCAWTLPPGFEAFFGQGTRLTVV.

This chain connects TRBV5-1 to TRBJ2-3; TCRdb returns TRBD1, unconfirmable since there is no DNA. The CDR3 consists of 14 residues. CDR1 and CDR2 from the germline V gene are SGHRS and YFSETQ. Here the CDR3 reads CASSSTVSTDTQYF.

This chain uses TRBV6-1 with TRBJ2-7; TCRdb calls TRBD1, which cannot be checked without DNA. Germline CDR1 reads MNHNS; CDR2 reads SASEGT. The length of the CDR3 is 15 residues. CDR3 sequence: CASTATDGGGYEQYF.

This chain connects TRBV7-3 to TRBJ2-2; the TRBD2 assignment by TCRdb is unverifiable without DNA. The germline V gene has CDR1 SGHTA and CDR2 FQGTGA. The CDR3 loop spans 17 amino acids. CDR3 protein: CASSLVRAGSSTGELFF.

The genes are TRBV15 and TRBJ1-4. CDR3 size: 13 residues. In germline, CDR1 is LNHNV, CDR2 YYDKDF (reference sequence). The CDR3 loop is CATSLRRNEKLFF.

This chain links TRBV24-1 with TRBJ2-1. Germline-derived CDR1 and CDR2 are KGHDR and SFDVKD. The CDR3 is made up of 12 amino acids. CDR3 sequence reads: CATTGVYNEQFF.

The chain recombines TRBV6-4 with TRBJ1-1; TCRdb designates TRBD1, a call that cannot be tested without DNA. This CDR3 has 13 residues. The germline CDR1 and CDR2 sequences are MRHNA and SNTAGT. The CDR3 sequence: CASSTFRGTEAFF.

The chain combines TRBV12-5 with TRBJ2-1; TCRdb's D call, TRBD1, is unchecked because there is no DNA. The CDR3 length is 14 residues. CDR1 is LGHNT and CDR2 is FRNRAP in the germline V gene. This CDR3 is CASGFLGGPNEQFF.

V is TRBV9 and J is TRBJ2-1; as DNA is missing, the TRBD2 call by TCRdb cannot be tested. CDR3 length: 19 residues. The germline CDR1 and CDR2 sequences are SGDLS and YYNGEE. CDR3 sequence reads: CASSVAGTSGSFTYNEQFF.

The CDR3 spells CASSVLQGVPEAFF. This chain joins TRBV6-1 and TRBJ1-1; the TRBD1 assignment by TCRdb is unverifiable without DNA. CDR1 MNHNS and CDR2 SASEGT come from the germline V gene. The CDR3 totals 14 residues.

The gene calls are TRBV29-1 and TRBJ2-5; TCRdb reports TRBD2, a call that lacks DNA to check it against. The CDR3 has 14 amino acids. CDR1 and CDR2 (germline): SQVTM, ANQGSEA. This chain's CDR3 is CSVPVSGPQETQYF.

The chain links TRBV6-1 to TRBJ1-1. Looked up from germline, CDR1 is MNHNS and CDR2 is SASEGT. CDR3 length: 14 residues. The CDR3 is CASSASLMNTEAFF.

V usage is TRBV27 and J usage is TRBJ2-2; without DNA, the TCRdb call of TRBD1 cannot be checked. This CDR3 has 17 residues. The germline gives CDR1 MNHEY, CDR2 SMNVEV (reference sequence). The CDR3 loop is CASSFPLRTGGTGELFF.

The J gene is TRBJ1-1, the V gene TRBV20-1. This CDR3 spans 11 amino acids. Germline V gene sequence: CDR1 DFQATT, CDR2 SNEGSKA (reference sequence). This CDR3 is CSARDFSEAFF.

The rearrangement links TRBV5-1 to TRBJ1-1; TCRdb's D gene call, TRBD1, goes unchecked for lack of DNA. Germline assignment: CDR1 SGHRS and CDR2 YFSETQ. The CDR3 length is 13 residues. CDR3: CASSSYTGTEAFF. The full variable domain, with the rest looked up from reference TRBV5-1 and TRBJ1-1, is KAGVTQTPRYLIKTRGQQVTLSCSPISGHRSVSWYQQTPGQGLQFLFEYFSETQRNKGNFPGRFSGRQFSNSRSEMNVSTLELGDSALYLCASSSYTGTEAFFGQGTRLTVV.

V is TRBV5-1 and J is TRBJ1-1; with no DNA, the TCRdb D assignment of TRBD1 cannot be verified. Germline V gives CDR1 SGHRS, CDR2 YFSETQ. CDR3 size: 14 residues. The CDR3 reads CASSLGGQEIEAFF.